This T cell receptor (beta chain) stems from a study of blood T cells in healthy people across ages. The CDR3 runs 13 residues. CDR1 and CDR2 (germline): SGHDT, YYEEEE. V lost 1 base and J 2 bases, leaving 6 bases between the germline ends. Each sample gave at least 6.5 million isolated PBMCs. The amount of total RNA extracted per sample was at least 5 micrograms. Together with a sample-barcoded 5' primer, a J-beta primer mix was included in a second PCR lasting about 7 to 11 cycles. Each CDR3 protein gets one entry after TCRdb re-called the 5' RACE reads with MiXCR. Of 700,000 to 950,000 distinct CDR3 sequences in the sample, 43% were seen once. Comment on this clonotype: What it binds is unknown.

Study findings and constraints: Researchers said unsorted PBMCs prevented a conclusive naive versus antigen-experienced comparison.

The V gene is TRBV5-6, the J gene TRBJ2-5; D uncertain. The receptor was derived from a woman aged 55 to 70 in good health. Material for sequencing was blood. CDR3 sequence: CASSLFIQETQYF. In DNA, the CDR3 is TGTGCCAGCAGCTTGTTCATACAAGAGACCCAGTACTTC.